These T cell receptor beta chains were read from a single sample in a study of cytomegalovirus exposure and HLA in healthy donors. Data came from immunoSEQ multiplex PCR; TCRdb stores just in-frame clones and leaves some out. The sample consists of over 110,000 clones, around 85% of them appearing once. The sequenced material came from PBMCs. These receptor sequences come from a woman aged 45 to 65 in good health and CMV-seropositive. Each CDR3 is given with its conserved first and last residue. A D gene is named only where the DNA matches it firmly. Part of the rows lack a size; the others show once, few, many or a class for expanded clones.

V,D,J,size,DNA,CDR3
TRBV6-6,NA,TRBJ2-3,NA,TGTGCCAGCGGGGGGGCACTTTTTGATACGCAGTATTTT,CASGGALFDTQYF
TRBV5-1,TRBD2,TRBJ2-1,NA,TGCGCCAGCAGCCCCGTAGCGGGGGGGCCCCCCAGTGAGCAGTTCTTC,CASSPVAGGPPSEQFF
TRBV28,NA,TRBJ2-5,once,TGTGCCAGCGGGAGAGCGGGAGAGACCCAGTACTTC,CASGRAGETQYF
TRBV2,TRBD2,TRBJ2-3,NA,TGTGCCAGCAGTTTAAGCGGGGGGGGCACAGATACGCAGTATTTT,CASSLSGGGTDTQYF
TRBV5-4,TRBD2,TRBJ2-3,NA,TGTGCCAGTACTAGCGGGGGGGCCCAGGGCACAGATACGCAGTATTTT,CASTSGGAQGTDTQYF
TRBV7-9,NA,TRBJ2-1,NA,TGTGCCAGCAGTTACTCCTTGAACAATGAGCAGTTCTTC,CASSYSLNNEQFF
TRBV4-3,NA,TRBJ1-1,NA,TGCGCCAGCAGCCAAGATCGGTGGAACACTGAAGCTTTCTTT,CASSQDRWNTEAFF
TRBV6-1,TRBD1,TRBJ1-6,NA,TGTGCCAGCAGTGAAAACTTGACAGGGGATAATTCACCCCTCCACTTT,CASSENLTGDNSPLHF
TRBV7-9,TRBD1,TRBJ1-3,NA,TGTGCCAGCAGCCCCACGGGACAGATTGGAAACACCATATATTTT,CASSPTGQIGNTIYF
TRBV7-8,NA,TRBJ1-6,NA,TGTGCCAGCAGCTCCAGTAATTCACCCCTCCACTTT,CASSSSNSPLHF
TRBV7-9,NA,TRBJ2-5,NA,TGTGCCAGCAGCGTCAGGGGGGAGGAGGTCCAGTACTTC,CASSVRGEEVQYF
TRBV7-2,TRBD2,TRBJ2-1,NA,TGTGCCAGCAGCCCCGGGGGGTACAATGAGCAGTTCTTC,CASSPGGYNEQFF
TRBV7-2,TRBD1,TRBJ2-3,NA,TGTGCCAGCAGCACCGGACAGGGGGGCGGTACGCAGTATTTT,CASSTGQGGGTQYF
TRBV7-9,NA,TRBJ1-3,NA,TGTTCCAGCAGCTTAGGAGCAGCGTCCTCTGGAAACACCATATATTTT,CSSSLGAASSGNTIYF
TRBV7-3,NA,TRBJ2-3,NA,TGTGCCAGCAGCGGGAGCGGTCTTAACACAGATACGCAGTATTTT,CASSGSGLNTDTQYF
TRBV5-5,NA,TRBJ1-5,few,TGTGCCAGCAGCCCCCATGGGCAGGGGCGCAATCAGCCCCAGCATTTT,CASSPHGQGRNQPQHF
TRBV11-3,NA,TRBJ1-1,once,TGTGCCAGCAGCTTAAGCAGGTACACTGAAGCTTTCTTT,CASSLSRYTEAFF
TRBV7-6,NA,TRBJ1-2,NA,TGTGCCAGCAGCTTAGGTCAGGGGATCTATGGCTACACCTTC,CASSLGQGIYGYTF
TRBV5-1,TRBD2,TRBJ2-3,few,TGCGCCAGCAGACCCCCCGGGACTAGCGGGGGCAGCACAGATACGCAGTATTTT,CASRPPGTSGGSTDTQYF
TRBV7-9,NA,TRBJ2-3,NA,TGTGCCAGCAGCTCCTATGGAATGGTGGAGGGCCCGCCAGATACGCAGTATTTT,CASSSYGMVEGPPDTQYF
TRBV2,NA,TRBJ2-7,NA,TGTGCCAGCATCTTTAACACGGACGGGGTGCAGTACTTC,CASIFNTDGVQYF
TRBV5-5,TRBD1,TRBJ2-6,NA,TGTGCCAGCAGCGTACAGACAGGGGCGGGGGCCAACGTCCTGACTTTC,CASSVQTGAGANVLTF
TRBV20-1,NA,TRBJ1-2,NA,TGCAGTGCCACGGTTGACTATGGCTACACCTTC,CSATVDYGYTF
TRBV4-3,TRBD2,TRBJ2-7,NA,TGCGCCAGCAGCCAAGATTCTAGCGGGGGCGGTTCCTACGAGCAGTACTTC,CASSQDSSGGGSYEQYF
TRBV9,NA,TRBJ1-1,few,TGTGCCAGCAGCGACACCCGTACTGAAGCTTTCTTT,CASSDTRTEAFF
TRBV10-3,NA,TRBJ1-2,NA,TGTGCCATCAGTGAACCGGCGGGGGGTGGCTACACCTTC,CAISEPAGGGYTF
TRBV5-6,TRBD2,TRBJ2-5,once,TGTGCCAGCAGACCGGGGGGGGTGGAGACCCAGTACTTC,CASRPGGVETQYF
TRBV6-5,NA,TRBJ2-7,NA,TGTGCCAGCAGTTATGAAGGTATTTCAGGGCAGTACTTC,CASSYEGISGQYF
TRBV27,NA,TRBJ1-5,NA,TGTGCCAGCAGTTGGACAGTCAATAGCAATCAGCCCCAGCATTTT,CASSWTVNSNQPQHF
TRBV7-2,TRBD1,TRBJ2-7,NA,TGTGCCAGCAGCTTAGCTACAGGGGACGAGCAGTACTTC,CASSLATGDEQYF
TRBV5-1,TRBD2,TRBJ2-3,NA,TGCGCCAGCAGACGGCGGGGGAGAGAGAGCACAGATACGCAGTATTTT,CASRRRGRESTDTQYF
TRBV4-1,NA,TRBJ1-1,NA,TGCGCCAGCAGCCAAACTTCGACAGGTTCCTTGGCTTTCTTT,CASSQTSTGSLAFF
TRBV7-9,TRBD1,TRBJ1-1,once,TGTGCCAGCAGCCCCCCGGGGACAGGGGAAACTGAAGCTTTCTTT,CASSPPGTGETEAFF